This TCR beta chain came from a study of T cells in Graves' hyperthyroidism and ophthalmopathy. At the level of the study: The initial diagnosis was the point when peripheral blood was collected, ahead of any treatment.

The hyperthyroidism patients had all been newly diagnosed, and their disease duration was under 2 months. Their ages ranged from 18 to 65 years. Per germline, CDR1 SGHNT and CDR2 YENEEA. V was pared by 5 bases and J by 5 bases, with 6 bases of the junction left unmatched. The CDR3 spans 15 residues. TCR beta CDR3 regions were amplified from RNA. Initially, a first-round RT-PCR of the TCR CDR3 employed the HTBI primer set. TCRdb passed the multiplex PCR reads through MiXCR, listing each CDR3 protein once. Altogether a few hundred thousand distinct CDR3 sequences are present, about 13% being singletons, with the ten largest covering less than 25%. General study results and limits: Most thyroid clonotypes with frequency above 0.001 were detected in blood. Ophthalmopathy and stable hyperthyroidism were separated by a 13 V-J model.

This clonotype has more than one count but fewer than ten. Its antigen is still unknown. This TCR was sampled from a man aged 25-45 years with Graves' hyperthyroidism that later progressed to Graves' ophthalmopathy. The chain has TRBV11-3 and TRBJ2-2; 9 bases line up with TRBD2. The specimen was blood. CDR3 DNA: TGTGCCAGCAGCGCCCGGGCGGGGGGGACCGGGGAGCTGTTTTTT. Amino acids: CASSARAGGTGELFF. The variable domain in full, with the rest retrieved from reference TRBV11-3 and TRBJ2-2, is EAGVVQSPRYKIIEKKQPVAFWCNPISGHNTLYWYLQNLGQGPELLIRYENEEAVDDSQLPKDRFSAERLKGVDSTLKIQPAELGDSAVYLCASSARAGGTGELFFGEGSRLTVL.